The TCR beta chain under discussion was sequenced for a study of blood T cell repertoires in COVID-19. The overall study: The United States, Italy and Spain were the sources of the acute and convalescent COVID-19 samples. PBMCs, B-cell-depleted T cells, or T cells were the source of the cDNA or gDNA that made up the material.

Germline V CDR1 and CDR2: MNHNY, SVGAGI (reference sequence). CDR3 length equals 12 residues. Between the trimmed V and J ends, which lost 8 bases and 6 bases, there was a span of 12 bases. In the source study's methods: Amplified reference gene primers provided the basis for estimating nucleated cell counts. Clones were read by immunoSEQ multiplex PCR, and TCRdb kept only the in-frame ones, dropping some. V and J calls and clone size are as listed in that table; D and trimming were resolved from the DNA. The repertoire holds 50,000 to 65,000 clones, around 85% seen once, with roughly 5.7% in the top ten.

The material sequenced was peripheral blood. The receptor was derived from a man in his 70s with acute or convalescent COVID-19. V and J are TRBV6-6 and TRBJ2-3, with a tentative D call TRBD1 (5 bases). CDR3 residues: CASARGSDTQYF. CDR3 in DNA: TGTGCCAGCGCTAGGGGATCGGATACGCAGTATTTT.